These 26 T cell receptor beta chains came from one sample sequenced in a study of graft-versus-host responses after intestinal transplantation. These receptors have no identified antigens. The protocol was immunoSEQ multiplex PCR, while the TCRdb copy is restricted to in-frame clones and leaves out a portion. This sample has about 50,000 clones, with over 90% found just once. The sample here was unstimulated CD4+ T cells sorted from spleen or lymph node cells, taken before transplant. The receptors here all came from a human donor who was the organ donor for an intestinal transplant.

The chain is built from TRBV4-1 and TRBJ2-5; 11 bases agree with TRBD1. V shed 4 bases and J 5 bases; nucleotides not matched to a gene: 0. Germline loops: CDR1 MGHRA, CDR2 YSYEKL. There are 13 residues in the CDR3. CDR3 region: CASSRTGGETQYF. The CDR3 DNA sequence: TGCGCCAGCAGCCGGACAGGGGGCGAGACCCAGTACTTC.

V usage is TRBV2 and J usage is TRBJ2-5; the D gene is possibly TRBD1 (6 bases). Germline V gene sequence: CDR1 SNHLY, CDR2 FYNNEI. The CDR3 contains 13 residues. V lost 5 bases to trimming and J lost 0 bases, with 7 bases between them. The CDR3 coding sequence is TGTGCCAGCAGTTGGGACAACCAAGAGACCCAGTACTTC. Protein: CASSWDNQETQYF.

The gene calls are TRBV5-6 and TRBJ1-2; D is ambiguous. Between the trimmed V and J ends, which lost 1 base and 6 bases, there was a span of 7 bases. Germline values: CDR1 SGHDT, CDR2 YYEEEE. The CDR3 runs to 12 residues. The CDR3 spells CASSLIGDGYTF. The CDR3 DNA reads as TGTGCCAGCAGCTTGATTGGTGATGGCTACACCTTC.

This chain uses TRBV5-8 with TRBJ2-3; perhaps TRBD1 as D (6 bases). Trimming stripped 4 bases from V and 3 bases from J, with 12 bases between. Germline V gene lookup returns CDR1 SGHTS and CDR2 YDEGEE. The CDR3 has 14 amino acids. The chain's CDR3 is CASSAPGATDTQYF. In nucleotides, the CDR3 is TGTGCCAGCAGCGCCCCAGGGGCAACAGATACGCAGTATTTT.

The rearrangement joins TRBV19 to TRBJ1-2; D is unresolved. Germline V gene data show CDR1 as LNHDA and CDR2 as SQIVND (reference sequence). V was shortened by 4 bases and J by 5 bases, with 11 bases between the two germline ends. CDR3 length: 13 amino acids. CDR3 bases: TGTGCCAGTAGTACGGCAGGCCTATATGGCTACACCTTC. Its protein product is CASSTAGLYGYTF.

This clone was found a few times. The rearrangement uses TRBV7-2 and TRBJ2-3, with a tentative D call TRBD2 (6 bases). With 5 bases removed from V and 2 bases from J, the gap between germline ends came to 20 bases. This CDR3 comprises 17 residues. Germline lookup yields CDR1 SGHTA and CDR2 FQGNSA. The CDR3 is CASSRQVGSGLTDTQYF. For the CDR3, the DNA is TGTGCCAGCAGCCGGCAGGTCGGGAGTGGGCTCACAGATACGCAGTATTTT.

V and J are TRBV15 and TRBJ1-3; D ambiguous. Germline V gene data show CDR1 as LNHNV and CDR2 as YYDKDF (reference sequence). V dropped 0 bases and J dropped 7 bases, with 7 bases sitting between them. CDR3 length equals 13 residues. In DNA, the CDR3 is TGTGCCACCAGCAGAGATTTGGGGAACACCATATATTTT. It is translated as CATSRDLGNTIYF.

The rearrangement links TRBV5-1 to TRBJ2-3; TRBD2 agrees at 8 bases. The V gene's germline CDR1 is SGHRS and CDR2 YFSETQ. The CDR3 has 15 residues. Germline trimming cut 2 bases from V and 6 bases from J; bases unmatched to any gene: 8. In DNA form, the CDR3 reads TGCGCCAGCAGCTTTGGTAGCGGGAACCCCGATACGCAGTATTTT. It encodes CASSFGSGNPDTQYF.

The chain combines TRBV5-1 with TRBJ1-4; D is undetermined. The CDR3 consists of 14 residues. The germline gives CDR1 SGHRS, CDR2 YFSETQ. V lost 0 bases and J lost 8, with 11 bases in between. CDR3 DNA: TGCGCCAGCAGCTTGGAAGGAGGCCAGGAAAAACTGTTTTTT. This translates into CASSLEGGQEKLFF.

The chain recombines TRBV21-1 with TRBJ1-2. TRBV21-1 is assigned pseudogene status. This CDR3 has 14 amino acids. CDR3: CASSKAGGLYGYTF. The CDR3 DNA reads TGTGCCAGCAGCAAAGCAGGCGGCCTCTATGGCTACACCTTC.

Points on this clone: Other nucleotide sequences in the sample specify the same CDR3. The rearrangement uses TRBV15 and TRBJ1-1, with D maybe TRBD1 (6 bases). V was pared by 5 bases and J by 2 bases, with 15 bases between. The CDR3 spans 15 residues. CDR1 is LNHNV and CDR2 is YYDKDF in the germline V gene (reference sequence). Here the CDR3 reads CATSGGFNLNTEAFF. CDR3 DNA sequence: TGTGCCACCAGCGGGGGCTTCAATTTAAACACTGAAGCTTTCTTT.

J is TRBJ2-3 and V is TRBV9; D possibly corresponds to TRBD2 (5 bases). The CDR3 runs to 17 residues. V lost 5 bases and J lost 1, with 20 bases in between. The germline V gene has CDR1 SGDLS and CDR2 YYNGEE. CDR3 in amino acids: CASSTRGGPPRTDTQYF. In DNA form, the CDR3 reads TGTGCCAGCAGTACCCGTGGAGGCCCCCCCCGCACAGATACGCAGTATTTT.

This clone was seen a few times. This sequence joins TRBV7-3 and TRBJ2-3; a weak D match, TRBD2 (6 bases). The CDR3 sequence is 15 residues long. The V gene's germline CDR1 is SGHTA and CDR2 FQGTGA. The V gene lost 0 bases and the J gene lost 0 bases, with 7 bases spanning the gap. The DNA for the CDR3 is TGTGCCAGCAGCTTAACCGGGACTAGCACAGATACGCAGTATTTT. Translation gives CASSLTGTSTDTQYF. Together with reference TRBV7-3 and TRBJ2-3, the CDR3 gives the full variable domain: GAGVSQTPSNKVTEKGKYVELRCDPISGHTALYWYRQSLGQGPEFLIYFQGTGAADDSGLPNDRFFAVRPEGSVSTLKIQRTERGDSAVYLCASSLTGTSTDTQYFGPGTRLTVL.

This clone is a singleton in its sample. J is TRBJ1-1 and V is TRBV5-1; D is undetermined. Deletions cut 2 bases from V and 1 base from J, with 6 bases between. In germline, CDR1 is SGHRS, CDR2 YFSETQ. CDR3 length equals 13 residues. CDR3 sequence: CASSFGENTEAFF. CDR3 nucleotide sequence: TGCGCCAGCAGCTTTGGCGAGAACACTGAAGCTTTCTTT.

V usage is TRBV5-4 and J usage is TRBJ2-7; perhaps TRBD2 as D (6 bases). Trimming stripped 4 bases from V and 5 bases from J, with 19 bases between. This CDR3 is 15 amino acids long. CDR1 SGHNT and CDR2 YYREEE come from the germline V gene (reference sequence). The CDR3 reads CASSQIYGGADEQYF. CDR3 nucleotides: TGTGCCAGCAGCCAGATATACGGGGGAGCGGACGAGCAGTACTTC.

V and J are TRBV29-1 and TRBJ2-1, with 7 bases aligning to TRBD2. Germline loops: CDR1 SQVTM, CDR2 ANQGSEA. This CDR3 is built from 13 residues. The V and J ends lost 7 bases and 7 bases, in that order; junction bases with no gene match: 10. Here the CDR3 reads CSAPGLVGNEQFF. CDR3 sequence (DNA): TGCAGCGCCCCCGGACTAGTTGGGAATGAGCAGTTCTTC.

The rearrangement uses TRBV5-1 and TRBJ1-6; TRBD1 matches 7 bases. V lost 0 bases, J lost 6 bases, and 3 bases stayed unmatched. Germline CDR1 reads SGHRS; CDR2 reads YFSETQ. This CDR3 is built from 15 residues. CDR3: CASSLEGAGNSPLHF. The DNA for the CDR3 is TGCGCCAGCAGCTTGGAGGGGGCCGGTAATTCACCCCTCCACTTT.

The chain couples TRBV2 to TRBJ2-1; the D gene could be TRBD1 or TRBD2 (5 bases each). Per germline, CDR1 SNHLY and CDR2 FYNNEI. Trimming took 10 bases from V and 3 from J, leaving 31 bases between them. The CDR3 contains 19 residues. CDR3 sequence reads: CATQSLGAGSRPRYNEQFF. CDR3 nucleotide sequence: TGTGCCACCCAATCCCTCGGGGCTGGTAGCCGTCCGCGCTACAATGAGCAGTTCTTC.

The V and J genes are TRBV7-9 and TRBJ2-1; TRBD2 matches at 9 bases. Germline CDR1 reads SEHNR; CDR2 reads FQNEAQ (reference sequence). With 3 bases clipped from V and 5 bases from J, the junction kept 5 bases outside the gene matches. The CDR3 length is 15 residues. The CDR3 region is CASSFRLAENNEQFF. The CDR3 nucleotides are TGTGCCAGCAGCTTCAGACTAGCGGAAAACAATGAGCAGTTCTTC.

V and J are TRBV28 and TRBJ1-2; 9 bases match TRBD1. Germline trimming cut 0 bases from V and 4 bases from J; bases unmatched to any gene: 0. The CDR3 has 14 residues. Germline-derived CDR1 and CDR2 are MDHEN and SYDVKM. CDR3 amino acids: CASSLWTGGYGYTF. The CDR3 DNA sequence: TGTGCCAGCAGTTTATGGACAGGGGGCTATGGCTACACCTTC.

The chain has TRBV4-3 and TRBJ2-7; D tentatively reads TRBD1 or TRBD2 (5 bases each). With the DNA end fitting TRBJ2-1 better, the J assignment may be wrong. This CDR3 contains 19 residues. Germline values: CDR1 LGHNA, CDR2 YSLEER. CDR3 coding DNA: TGCGCCAGCAGCCAGATCCCCGGGGCCGCCATTGGCCCCTACAATGAGCAGTTCTTC. Its translation: CASSQIPGAAIGPYNEQFF.

The chain recombines TRBV6-6 with TRBJ2-7, with D hard to call. This CDR3 spans 12 amino acids. Trimming took off 7 bases at V and 2 bases at J, with 9 bases between the two ends. Per germline, CDR1 MNHNY and CDR2 SVGAGI (reference sequence). CDR3 bases: TGTGCCAGCACCAACAGCCCCTACGAGCAGTACTTC. Protein sequence: CASTNSPYEQYF.

The chain combines TRBV7-2 with TRBJ1-4, with a weak D call TRBD1 (6 bases). The germline V gene has CDR1 SGHTA and CDR2 FQGNSA. The CDR3 has 15 amino acids. Trimming cost V 1 base and J 4 bases, with 10 bases left between them. CDR3 amino acids: CASSLDRAVNEKLFF. DNA for the CDR3: TGTGCCAGCAGCTTAGACAGGGCCGTTAATGAAAAACTGTTTTTT.

V usage is TRBV4-1 and J usage is TRBJ2-2, with 10 bases matching TRBD2. This CDR3 spans 17 amino acids. CDR1 MGHRA and CDR2 YSYEKL come from the germline V gene. V was clipped by 1 base and J by 2 bases; unmatched bases: 4. In nucleotides, the CDR3 is TGCGCCAGCAGCCAAGGTCCTAGCGGGAGCAACACCGGGGAGCTGTTTTTT. Translation: CASSQGPSGSNTGELFF.

The gene calls are TRBV4-1 and TRBJ2-3, with D perhaps given as TRBD1 or TRBD2 (6 bases each). This CDR3 comprises 17 residues. Per germline, CDR1 MGHRA and CDR2 YSYEKL. Between the trimmed V and J ends, which lost 1 base and 0 bases, there was a span of 14 bases. CDR3 coding DNA: TGCGCCAGCAGCCAAGTGCTTTCCGGGGGCAGCACAGATACGCAGTATTTT. It translates to CASSQVLSGGSTDTQYF.

The rearrangement uses TRBV6-1 and TRBJ2-7, with 9 bases that match TRBD2. Trimming took 2 bases from V and 4 from J; bases not matched to a gene: 6. Germline CDR1 reads MNHNS; CDR2 reads SASEGT. This CDR3 contains 15 residues. CDR3 loop: CASSETMLAGYEQYF. The CDR3 DNA reads as TGTGCCAGCAGTGAAACAATGCTAGCGGGATACGAGCAGTACTTC.